This TCR beta chain was sequenced in a study of blood T cell repertoires in COVID-19. This table comes from immunoSEQ multiplex PCR, and its TCRdb copy is limited to in-frame clones, with some not included. The sample consists of approximately 180,000 clones, around 73% of them appearing once. From germline, CDR1 is SGHTA and CDR2 FQGNSA. Trimming took off 8 bases at V and 0 bases at J, with 10 bases between the two ends. There are 13 residues in the CDR3. The study assigned cohorts using participant-reported clinical history. The V and J genes are TRBV7-2 and TRBJ2-5; D is ambiguous. Sequencing was performed on PBMCs or T cells enriched from blood (not recorded which). This receptor was taken from a woman aged 50 to 60 who had recovered from COVID-19. The CDR3 is CASSTQNQETQYF. CDR3 DNA: TGTGCCAGCTCTACTCAAAACCAAGAGACCCAGTACTTC.